This record covers a single T cell receptor (beta chain). Its antigen is not known. One junction end does not reproduce the germline sequence, and a read error may be involved. At least 6 million PBMCs were isolated per sample. Per sample, at least 5.5 micrograms of total RNA were extracted. The data were taken from a study of blood T cells in healthy people across ages. Notes on the study in general: Estimates of diversity drawn from one million T cells were considered underestimates. Older age coincided with a roughly linear decline in TCR beta diversity per million T cells.

Germline CDR1 and CDR2: SGHVS and FNYEAQ. The CDR3 runs 12 residues. Then a second PCR, running about 6 to 12 cycles, was carried out with a sample-barcoded 5' primer and a J-beta primer mix. TCRdb analysed the 5' RACE reads with MiXCR anew, one entry per CDR3 protein. The data hold about 800,000 distinct CDR3 sequences, with roughly 64% observed a single time. Sequencing was performed on blood. The rearrangement uses TRBV7-6 and TRBJ2-1; D remains unclear. This receptor was obtained from a man under 40 in good health. The CDR3 spells CASSTSYNVQFF. CDR3 coding DNA: TGTGCCAGCAGCACCTCCTACAATGTGCAGTTCTTC.